This TCR beta chain was obtained from a study of tumor-infiltrating lymphocytes in primary liver carcinoma. Across the whole study: All patients, whether men or women, fell within 30 to 69 years of age. Among the tumors, stages were T1-T3 N0M0 and sizes roughly 4.2 to 11 cm. Study conclusions and caveats: Significantly larger top-250-clone fractions were found in tumors than in blood (p = 0.039).

With approximately 470 ng total RNA as template and a constant-region primer, TCR beta cDNA was made. ARM-PCR was slightly modified, and three nested multiplex PCR rounds with it gave rise to the TCR beta libraries. The first two PCR rounds used TRBV1-TRBV30 forward primers with a C-beta reverse primer, nine to ten cycles each. Using its own MiXCR run on the multiplex PCR reads, TCRdb lists one record per CDR3 protein. In the table there are hundreds of thousands of distinct CDR3 sequences, 65% of which are singletons. This CDR3 has 14 residues. It was unsorted whole blood that yielded blood RNA, and germline DNA was also extracted. In advance of surgery, roughly 4 milliliters of peripheral blood were collected. With regard to this clonotype: Antigen unknown. With a much larger clone just one base away, this may be a read error.

The source is a man aged 35-49 years with primary liver carcinoma and hepatitis B virus infection. The chain has TRBV12-3 or TRBV12-4 and TRBJ1-1; D is ambiguous. The sample taken for sequencing was peripheral blood. In nucleotides, the CDR3 is TGTGCCAGCAGTTTAGTACAGATGAAGACTGAAGCTTTCTTT. Protein: CASSLVQMKTEAFF.